Below, 21 T cell receptor beta chains from the same sample are listed, as sequenced in a study of T cell responses to AZD1222 COVID-19 vaccine. The assay was immunoSEQ multiplex PCR, and TCRdb's table has in-frame clones only and misses some. The table shows around 69,000 clones, with 65% to 85% occurring only once. The sequencing used peripheral blood, collected on day 0 of AZD1222 vaccination. All receptors come from an adult in good health.

V and J are TRBV2 and TRBJ2-1, with 8 nucleotides matching TRBD1. The germline gives CDR1 SNHLY, CDR2 FYNNEI. Trimming removed 0 bases from V and 2 bases from J; junction bases left unmatched: 3. This CDR3 has 16 residues. The CDR3 sequence: CASSEARTGPYNEQFF. In DNA form, the CDR3 reads TGTGCCAGCAGTGAAGCGCGGACAGGGCCCTACAATGAGCAGTTCTTC.

This clone is a singleton in its sample. The chain employs TRBV7-8 and TRBJ2-7; 9 nucleotides line up with TRBD1. The germline V gene has CDR1 SGHVS and CDR2 FQNEAQ. With V trimmed by 5 bases and J by 4 bases, 3 bases remained unmatched. The CDR3 sequence is 13 residues long. This chain's CDR3 is CASSPDRGYEQYF. In nucleotides, the CDR3 is TGTGCCAGCAGCCCGGACAGGGGTTACGAGCAGTACTTC.

The chain has TRBV13 and TRBJ1-5; no firm D call. V lost 0 bases and J 6 bases, leaving 9 bases between the germline ends. Germline lookup yields CDR1 PRHDT and CDR2 FYEKMQ (reference sequence). CDR3 length: 14 residues. In DNA, the CDR3 is TGTGCCAGCAGCTTAGGGACGCCTGGTCAGCCCCAGCATTTT. This sequence encodes CASSLGTPGQPQHF.

The chain uses TRBV12-3 or TRBV12-4 and TRBJ1-5; 7 nucleotides line up with TRBD1. The CDR3 extends over 12 amino acids. V shed 8 bases, J shed 7 bases, and the junction held 5 bases outside the gene matches. The CDR3 DNA sequence: TGTGCCAGCGGAGACAGGGCGCAGCCCCAGCATTTT. Translating gives CASGDRAQPQHF.

The chain is built from TRBV29-1 and TRBJ2-1; 9 bases match TRBD1. The CDR3 is made up of 18 amino acids. The germline V gene encodes CDR1 SQVTM and CDR2 ANQGSEA. Unmatched junction bases numbered 22, after V lost 5 bases and J lost 8 bases. CDR3: CSVRTGARAGSKSDEQFF. Here the CDR3 DNA reads TGCAGCGTTAGGACAGGGGCACGAGCGGGGTCTAAATCTGATGAGCAGTTCTTC.

The chain links TRBV9 to TRBJ2-7; possibly TRBD1 for D (5 bases). Per germline, CDR1 SGDLS and CDR2 YYNGEE. V was shortened by 0 bases and J by 2 bases, with 12 bases between the two germline ends. This CDR3 has 15 amino acids. The CDR3 DNA follows: TGTGCCAGCAGCGTAGAGGGGCTGGGCGCCTACGAGCAGTACTTC. As protein: CASSVEGLGAYEQYF.

The chain combines TRBV5-1 with TRBJ1-6, with 10 positions matching TRBD1. This CDR3 is 14 amino acids long. The germline gives CDR1 SGHRS, CDR2 YFSETQ. With 4 bases clipped from V and 10 bases from J, the junction kept 5 bases outside the gene matches. DNA of the CDR3: TGCGCCAGCAGCATCCGGACAGGGGGATCACCCCTCCACTTT. As protein: CASSIRTGGSPLHF.

This clone came up a few times. V gene TRBV2 combines with J gene TRBJ1-2, with a weak D call TRBD1 (6 bases). V was clipped by 4 bases and J by 4 bases, with 13 bases between them. The CDR3 sequence is 14 residues long. Germline loops: CDR1 SNHLY, CDR2 FYNNEI. The CDR3: CASSGQGWSYGYTF. Written as DNA, the CDR3 is TGTGCCAGCAGTGGGCAGGGGTGGTCCTATGGCTACACCTTC.

The rearrangement uses TRBV28 and TRBJ1-2, with a possible D match to TRBD1 (5 bases). Trimming took off 4 bases at V and 2 bases at J, with 8 bases between the two ends. CDR3 length equals 13 residues. In germline, CDR1 is MDHEN, CDR2 SYDVKM. CDR3 coding DNA: TGTGCCAGCAGTTGGGGCAACAACTATGGCTACACCTTC. It encodes CASSWGNNYGYTF.

This clone was seen a single time. The chain couples TRBV3-1 (or the pseudogene TRBV3-2) to TRBJ2-5, with 7 positions matching TRBD2. The V gene end was trimmed by 4 bases and the J gene end by 2 bases; junction bases not matched to a gene: 10. The CDR3 consists of 16 residues. Germline values: CDR1 LGHDT, CDR2 YNNKEL (reference sequence). Written as DNA, the CDR3 is TGTGCCAGCAGCCCCCTGCGGGGGACCTTACAAGAGACCCAGTACTTC. Protein product: CASSPLRGTLQETQYF.

The chain carries TRBV27 and TRBJ2-5; perhaps TRBD2 as D (7 bases). Per the germline V gene, CDR1 is MNHEY and CDR2 is SMNVEV (reference sequence). V was trimmed by 2 bases and J by 5 bases, leaving 18 bases between them. The CDR3 totals 16 residues. The chain's CDR3 is CASSLAPRGRGETQYF. For the CDR3, the DNA is TGTGCCAGCAGTTTAGCTCCCCGGGGGCGGGGGGAGACCCAGTACTTC.

The chain joins TRBV7-9 to TRBJ2-7, with TRBD1 identical over 9 bases. The ends lost 5 bases at V and 7 bases at J; junction bases unmatched: 21. Germline V lookup: CDR1 SEHNR, CDR2 FQNEAQ (reference sequence). The CDR3 runs 18 residues. As DNA, the CDR3 is TGTGCCAGCAGCCTCCGACAGGGGGAGACCCTAAGGCCTCCAGAGCAGTACTTC. Encoded protein: CASSLRQGETLRPPEQYF.

This clone has only a few counts. This rearrangement joins TRBV7-2 to TRBJ2-6; possibly TRBD2 for D (5 bases). Trimming took 5 bases from V and 0 from J, leaving 20 bases between them. CDR1 is SGHTA, CDR2 FQGNSA, per germline. This CDR3 has 19 residues. CDR3 DNA: TGTGCCAGCAGCGGAGAGAGGCTAGCAGCGGACTCTGGGGCCAACGTCCTGACTTTC. Protein: CASSGERLAADSGANVLTF.

The chain uses TRBV11-2 and TRBJ2-1; D may be TRBD2 (6 bases). The CDR3 has 16 amino acids. Trimming took 3 bases from V and 0 from J, leaving 12 bases between them. In germline, CDR1 is SGHAT, CDR2 FQNNGV. The CDR3: CASSFRGSGSYNEQFF. The CDR3 DNA follows: TGTGCCAGCAGCTTTCGTGGTAGCGGCTCCTACAATGAGCAGTTCTTC.

This clone was detected only a few times. The chain's CDR3 is CASSPETGTEAFF. The CDR3 region has the DNA TGTGCCAGCAGCCCAGAGACAGGCACTGAAGCTTTCTTT. This sequence joins TRBV3-1 (or the pseudogene TRBV3-2) and TRBJ1-1, with D tentatively TRBD1 (6 bases). The V gene lost 4 bases and the J gene lost 4 bases, with 10 bases spanning the gap. CDR1 is LGHDT and CDR2 is YNNKEL in the germline V gene (reference sequence). This CDR3 comprises 13 residues.

The chain joins TRBV13 to TRBJ2-7; D is ambiguous. The CDR3 contains 11 residues. Looked up from germline, CDR1 is PRHDT and CDR2 is FYEKMQ (reference sequence). Trimming left V 5 bases short and J 3 bases short, with 5 bases between. CDR3 loop: CASSPGYEQYF. DNA of the CDR3: TGTGCCAGCAGCCCCGGCTACGAGCAGTACTTC.

This clone has just one count. V usage is TRBV10-1 and J usage is TRBJ2-1; tentatively, D is TRBD2 (6 bases). Trimming left V 0 bases short and J 6 bases short, with 9 bases between. The CDR3 is made up of 14 amino acids. Germline V lookup: CDR1 WNHNN, CDR2 SYGVQD (reference sequence). CDR3 in amino acids: CASSESAGLNEQFF. The CDR3 nucleotides are TGCGCCAGCAGTGAGTCGGCGGGGCTCAATGAGCAGTTCTTC.

The V call is TRBV6-5, the J call TRBJ2-6; weak D call: TRBD2 (6 bases). CDR1 MNHEY and CDR2 SVGAGI come from the germline V gene. Trimming left V 7 bases short and J 3 bases short, with 13 bases between. The CDR3 spans 15 residues. In DNA, the CDR3 is TGTGCCAGCACCCCCGGGACTTATGGGGCCAACGTCCTGACTTTC. Encoded protein: CASTPGTYGANVLTF.

The rearrangement joins TRBV19 to TRBJ2-7, with D tentatively TRBD1 or TRBD2 (5 bases each). With 3 bases removed from V and 11 bases from J, the gap between germline ends came to 17 bases. Germline V CDR1 and CDR2: LNHDA, SQIVND (reference sequence). The CDR3 runs to 13 residues. The CDR3 reads CASSIAVGANEYF. As DNA, the CDR3 is TGTGCCAGTAGTATTGCGGTCGGGGCCAATGAGTACTTC.

This chain links TRBV15 with TRBJ2-1; 9 nucleotides line up with TRBD2. The CDR3 has 15 residues. Germline CDR1 LNHNV, CDR2 YYDKDF (reference sequence). V was clipped by 5 bases and J by 8 bases; unmatched bases: 10. CDR3 sequence reads: CATSVVRGGADEQFF. CDR3 sequence (DNA): TGTGCCACCAGCGTAGTGCGCGGGGGGGCTGATGAGCAGTTCTTC.

The chain employs TRBV19 and TRBJ1-1; D is undetermined. V was shortened by 6 bases and J by 1 base, with 9 bases between the two germline ends. Germline lookup yields CDR1 LNHDA and CDR2 SQIVND (reference sequence). This CDR3 contains 13 residues. The CDR3 DNA follows: TGTGCCAGTAGCTTACAGCCGAACACTGAAGCTTTCTTT. As protein: CASSLQPNTEAFF.